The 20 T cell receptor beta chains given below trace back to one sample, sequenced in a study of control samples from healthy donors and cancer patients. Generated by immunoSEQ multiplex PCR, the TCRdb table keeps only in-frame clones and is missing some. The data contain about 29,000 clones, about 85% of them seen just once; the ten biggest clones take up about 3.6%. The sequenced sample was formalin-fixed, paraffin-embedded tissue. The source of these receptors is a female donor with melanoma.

The CDR3 nucleotides are TGTGCCAGCAGCTTAGTGGGCCGACAGGGGGCTGGTGAAAAACTGTTTTTT. Its protein product is CASSLVGRQGAGEKLFF. V is TRBV7-8 and J is TRBJ1-4, with 10 bases aligning to TRBD1. The CDR3 runs to 17 residues. Germline assignment: CDR1 SGHVS and CDR2 FQNEAQ. Trimming took 1 base from V and 7 from J; bases not matched to a gene: 9. Drawing the rest from reference TRBV7-8 and TRBJ1-4, the complete variable domain is GAGVSQSPRYKVAKRGQDVALRCDPISGHVSLFWYQQALGQGPEFLTYFQNEAQLDKSGLPSDRFFAERPEGSVSTLKIQRTQQEDSAVYLCASSLVGRQGAGEKLFFGSGTQLSVL.

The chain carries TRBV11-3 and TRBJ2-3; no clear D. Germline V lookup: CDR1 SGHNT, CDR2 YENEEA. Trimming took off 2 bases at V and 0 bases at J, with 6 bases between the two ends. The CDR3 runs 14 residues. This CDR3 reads CASSLSASTDTQYF. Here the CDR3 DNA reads TGTGCCAGCAGCTTAAGTGCGAGCACAGATACGCAGTATTTT.

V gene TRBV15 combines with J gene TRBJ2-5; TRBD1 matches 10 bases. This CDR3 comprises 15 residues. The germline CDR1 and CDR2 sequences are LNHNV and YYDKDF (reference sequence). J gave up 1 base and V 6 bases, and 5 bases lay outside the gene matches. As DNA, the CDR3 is TGTGCCACCAGACCGACAGGGGGCTTCCAAGAGACCCAGTACTTC. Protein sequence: CATRPTGGFQETQYF.

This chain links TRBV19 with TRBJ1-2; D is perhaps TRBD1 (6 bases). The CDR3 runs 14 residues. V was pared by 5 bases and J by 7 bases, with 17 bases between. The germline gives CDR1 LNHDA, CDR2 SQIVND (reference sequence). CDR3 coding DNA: TGTGCCAGTAGTCCCCGGGGGGCAGGGGTTGGCTACACCTTC. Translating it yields CASSPRGAGVGYTF.

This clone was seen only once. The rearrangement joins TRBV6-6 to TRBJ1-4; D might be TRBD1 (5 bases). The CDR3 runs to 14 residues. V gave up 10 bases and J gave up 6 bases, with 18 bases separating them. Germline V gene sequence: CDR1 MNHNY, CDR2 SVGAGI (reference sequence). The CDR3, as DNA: TGTGCCACTGCCCCGGGCGAACAGGATGAAAAACTGTTTTTT. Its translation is CATAPGEQDEKLFF.

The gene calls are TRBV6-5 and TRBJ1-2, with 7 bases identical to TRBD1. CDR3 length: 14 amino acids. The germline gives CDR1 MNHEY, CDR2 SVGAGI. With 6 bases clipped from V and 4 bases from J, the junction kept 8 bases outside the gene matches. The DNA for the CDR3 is TGTGCCAGCAGATCGGGACAGACCTCCTATGGCTACACCTTC. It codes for CASRSGQTSYGYTF.

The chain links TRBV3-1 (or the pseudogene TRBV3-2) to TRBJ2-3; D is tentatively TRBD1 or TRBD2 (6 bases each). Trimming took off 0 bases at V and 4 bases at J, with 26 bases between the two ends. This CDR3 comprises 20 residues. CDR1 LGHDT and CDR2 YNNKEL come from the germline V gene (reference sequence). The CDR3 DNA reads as TGTGCCAGCAGCCAAGATTCCCTGGAGGGAGGACCCGGGGGCGCAGATACGCAGTATTTT. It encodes CASSQDSLEGGPGGADTQYF.

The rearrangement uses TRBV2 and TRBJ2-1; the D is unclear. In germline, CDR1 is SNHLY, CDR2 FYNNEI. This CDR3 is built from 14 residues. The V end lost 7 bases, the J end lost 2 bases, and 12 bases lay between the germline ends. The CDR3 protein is CASMLQAAYNEQFF. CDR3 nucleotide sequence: TGTGCCAGCATGTTACAAGCCGCCTACAATGAGCAGTTCTTC.

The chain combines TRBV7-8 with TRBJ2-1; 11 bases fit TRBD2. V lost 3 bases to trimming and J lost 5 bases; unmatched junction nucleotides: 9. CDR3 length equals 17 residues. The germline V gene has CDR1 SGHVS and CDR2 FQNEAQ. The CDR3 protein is CASSFRPGTSGDNEQFF. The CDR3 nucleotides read TGTGCCAGCAGCTTCAGGCCAGGGACTAGCGGCGACAATGAGCAGTTCTTC.

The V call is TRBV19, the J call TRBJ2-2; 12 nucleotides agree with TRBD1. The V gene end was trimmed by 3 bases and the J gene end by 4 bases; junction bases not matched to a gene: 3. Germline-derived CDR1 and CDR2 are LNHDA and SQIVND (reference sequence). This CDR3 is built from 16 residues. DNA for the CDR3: TGTGCCAGTAGTATGGGACAGGGGGCGGGCACCGGGGAGCTGTTTTTT. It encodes CASSMGQGAGTGELFF.

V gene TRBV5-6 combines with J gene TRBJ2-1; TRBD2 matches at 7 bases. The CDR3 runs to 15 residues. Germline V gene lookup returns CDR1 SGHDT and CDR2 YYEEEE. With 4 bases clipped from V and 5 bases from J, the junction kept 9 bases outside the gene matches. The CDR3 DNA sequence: TGTGCCAGCAGCCCAGGACTAGGCAGACACAATGAGCAGTTCTTC. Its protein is CASSPGLGRHNEQFF. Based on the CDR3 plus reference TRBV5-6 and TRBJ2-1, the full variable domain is DAGVTQSPTHLIKTRGQQVTLRCSPKSGHDTVSWYQQALGQGPQFIFQYYEEEERQRGNFPDRFSGHQFPNYSSELNVNALLLGDSALYLCASSPGLGRHNEQFFGPGTRLTVL.

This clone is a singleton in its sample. Here the CDR3 DNA reads TGTGCCAGCAGCCCATCAGCGGGTTTAGGGGTAAATGAGCAGTTCTTC. This encodes CASSPSAGLGVNEQFF. The rearrangement uses TRBV7-3 and TRBJ2-1; a weak D match, TRBD2 (6 bases). The CDR3 runs 16 residues. CDR1 and CDR2 from the germline V gene are SGHTA and FQGTGA. The V end was cut by 5 bases, the J end by 7 bases, with 21 bases between. The full variable domain, in which reference TRBV7-3 and TRBJ2-1 provide the parts outside the CDR3, is GAGVSQTPSNKVTEKGKYVELRCDPISGHTALYWYRQSLGQGPEFLIYFQGTGAADDSGLPNDRFFAVRPEGSVSTLKIQRTERGDSAVYLCASSPSAGLGVNEQFFGPGTRLTVL.

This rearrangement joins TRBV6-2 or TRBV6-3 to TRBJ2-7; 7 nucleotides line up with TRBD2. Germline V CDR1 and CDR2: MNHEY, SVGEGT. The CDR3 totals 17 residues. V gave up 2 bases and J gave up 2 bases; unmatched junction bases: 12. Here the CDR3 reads CASSYTPRFAGAYEQYF. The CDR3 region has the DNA TGTGCCAGCAGTTACACTCCGAGATTTGCGGGGGCCTACGAGCAGTACTTC.

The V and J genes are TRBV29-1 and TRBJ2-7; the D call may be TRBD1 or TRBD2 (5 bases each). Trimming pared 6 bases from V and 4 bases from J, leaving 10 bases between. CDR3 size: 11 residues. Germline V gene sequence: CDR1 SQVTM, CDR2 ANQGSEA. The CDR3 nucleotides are TGCAGCGTAGGGACCTGGTACGAGCAGTACTTC. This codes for CSVGTWYEQYF.

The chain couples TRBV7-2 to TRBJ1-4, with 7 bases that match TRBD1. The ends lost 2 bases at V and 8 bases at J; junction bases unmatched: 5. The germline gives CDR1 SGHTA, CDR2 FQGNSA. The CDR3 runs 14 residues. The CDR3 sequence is CASSLSNRGEKLFF. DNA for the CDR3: TGTGCCAGCAGCTTATCAAACAGGGGAGAAAAACTGTTTTTT. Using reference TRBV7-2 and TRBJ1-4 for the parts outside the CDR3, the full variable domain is GAGVSQSPSNKVTEKGKDVELRCDPISGHTALYWYRQSLGQGLEFLIYFQGNSAPDKSGLPSDRFSAERTGGSVSTLTIQRTQQEDSAVYLCASSLSNRGEKLFFGSGTQLSVL.

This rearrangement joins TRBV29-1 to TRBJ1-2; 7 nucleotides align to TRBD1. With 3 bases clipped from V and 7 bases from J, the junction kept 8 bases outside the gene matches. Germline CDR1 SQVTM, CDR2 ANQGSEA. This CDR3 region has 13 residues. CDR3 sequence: CSVESDRAPGYTF. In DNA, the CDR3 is TGCAGCGTTGAGAGTGACAGGGCACCTGGCTACACCTTC.

The CDR3 loop is CASSPPSGNLGEFF. In DNA, the CDR3 is TGTGCCAGCTCACCACCGTCTGGGAATTTGGGCGAGTTCTTC. The rearrangement joins TRBV18 to TRBJ2-1; D ambiguous. There are 14 residues in the CDR3. Germline loops: CDR1 KGHSH, CDR2 LQKENI. V lost 0 bases to trimming and J lost 14 bases, with 17 bases between them.

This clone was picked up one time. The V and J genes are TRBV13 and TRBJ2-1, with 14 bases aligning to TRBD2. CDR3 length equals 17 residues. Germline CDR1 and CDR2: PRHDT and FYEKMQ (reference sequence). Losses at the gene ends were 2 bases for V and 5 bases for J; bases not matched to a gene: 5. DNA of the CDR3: TGTGCCAGCAGCTTATGGGGACTAGCGGGAGAACACAATGAGCAGTTCTTC. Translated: CASSLWGLAGEHNEQFF.

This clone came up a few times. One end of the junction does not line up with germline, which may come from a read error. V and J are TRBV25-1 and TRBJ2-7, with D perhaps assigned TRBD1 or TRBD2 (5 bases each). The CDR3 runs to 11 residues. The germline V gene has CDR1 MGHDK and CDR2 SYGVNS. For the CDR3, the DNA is TGTGCCAGCTTTGACCTGGGGCGGGTTCACTTC. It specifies CASFDLGRVHF.

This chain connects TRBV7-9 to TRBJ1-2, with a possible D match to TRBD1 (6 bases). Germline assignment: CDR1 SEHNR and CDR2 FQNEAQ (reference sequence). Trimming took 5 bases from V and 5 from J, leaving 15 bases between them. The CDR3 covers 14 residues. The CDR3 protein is CASSARGQEYGYTF. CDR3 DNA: TGTGCCAGCAGCGCCCGGGGGCAAGAATATGGCTACACCTTC. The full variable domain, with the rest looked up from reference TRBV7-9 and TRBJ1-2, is DTGVSQNPRHKITKRGQNVTFRCDPISEHNRLYWYRQTLGQGPEFLTYFQNEAQLEKSRLLSDRFSAERPKGSFSTLEIQRTEQGDSAMYLCASSARGQEYGYTFGSGTRLTVV.